The next 29 T cell receptor beta chains were all read from a single sample in a study of T cell repertoires in cytomegalovirus infection. TCRdb fed the reads into MiXCR, producing one record per CDR3 protein. The sample has around 100,000 distinct CDR3 sequences; around 10% are singletons. The antigens for these receptors are not known. The sample was PBMCs, sequenced either directly or after in vitro stimulation (not recorded which). Receptors originate from a human donor in good health (CMV status not recorded). Some clones in this sample may be carry-over from other donors' samples.

The sample holds a few counts of this clonotype. The gene calls are TRBV5-4 and TRBJ1-1; 10 bases match TRBD1. The V gene end was trimmed by 4 bases and the J gene end by 5 bases; junction bases not matched to a gene: 8. Germline CDR1 is SGHNT and CDR2 is YYREEE (reference sequence). This CDR3 is 15 amino acids long. CDR3 DNA: TGTGCCAGCAGCCTAGGACAGGGGGTAAGAACTGAAGCTTTCTTT. Translation: CASSLGQGVRTEAFF. The whole variable domain, remainder taken from reference TRBV5-4 and TRBJ1-1, is ETGVTQSPTHLIKTRGQQVTLRCSSQSGHNTVSWYQQALGQGPQFIFQYYREEENGRGNFPPRFSGLQFPNYSSELNVNALELDDSALYLCASSLGQGVRTEAFFGQGTRLTVV.

This clonotype has more than one count but fewer than ten. This chain uses TRBV6-2 or TRBV6-3 with TRBJ1-5, with D possibly being TRBD1 (5 bases). Germline values: CDR1 MNHEY, CDR2 SVGEGT. The CDR3 sequence is 19 residues long. Trimming pared 5 bases from V and 0 bases from J, leaving 23 bases between. CDR3 bases: TGTGCCAGCAGTACCTCCGGGACCCCCAGGATCCATAGCAATCAGCCCCAGCATTTT. Its translation is CASSTSGTPRIHSNQPQHF.

In this sample, this clonotype turned up a few times. The rearrangement links TRBV12-3 or TRBV12-4 to TRBJ2-3, with 7 bases identical to TRBD1. J lost 1 base, V lost 8 bases, and 0 bases had no gene match. The CDR3 extends over 12 amino acids. CDR3 region: CASGTGTDTQYF. The CDR3 region has the DNA TGTGCCAGCGGGACAGGCACAGATACGCAGTATTTT.

This chain links TRBV28 with TRBJ1-5; possibly TRBD1 for D (6 bases). The CDR3 runs to 15 residues. Trimming left V 5 bases short and J 3 bases short, with 14 bases between. CDR1 MDHEN and CDR2 SYDVKM come from the germline V gene. The CDR3 bases are TGTGCCAGCAGTACAGGGTGGGAGGCCAATCAGCCCCAGCATTTT. Protein: CASSTGWEANQPQHF.

This clonotype was seen a few times. The rearrangement joins TRBV20-1 to TRBJ2-5; no reliable D call. Trimming took off 6 bases at V and 3 bases at J, with 11 bases between the two ends. Germline loops: CDR1 DFQATT, CDR2 SNEGSKA (reference sequence). CDR3 length equals 12 residues. In DNA, the CDR3 is TGCAGTGCCCCGTGGCCTGAAGAGACCCAGTACTTC. This translates into CSAPWPEETQYF.

The table lists this clonotype with many counts. This CDR3 reads CASSLLASEQYF. CDR3 sequence (DNA): TGTGCCAGCAGTTTACTGGCTTCCGAGCAGTACTTC. The rearrangement links TRBV28 to TRBJ2-7; D not resolved. CDR1 and CDR2 (germline): MDHEN, SYDVKM. Trimming cost V 2 bases and J 6 bases, with 8 bases left between them. This CDR3 spans 12 amino acids.

This clonotype was counted a few times. The chain is built from TRBV6-5 and TRBJ2-5; D is possibly TRBD1 (6 bases). Trimming stripped 5 bases from V and 6 bases from J, with 16 bases between. CDR1 is MNHEY and CDR2 is SVGAGI in the germline V gene. CDR3 length: 14 residues. CDR3 in DNA: TGTGCCAGCAGTCCAACACAGGGAGAGAAGACCCAGTACTTC. Translating gives CASSPTQGEKTQYF.

This clonotype was counted at least ten times. The chain links TRBV7-8 to TRBJ2-1; D might be TRBD2 (5 bases). Germline V gene data show CDR1 as SGHVS and CDR2 as FQNEAQ. Trimming took 5 bases from V and 9 from J, leaving 17 bases between them. CDR3 size: 14 residues. The CDR3 DNA sequence: TGTGCCAGCAGCCCCGGTCTCCTAGCTGTTGAGCAGTTCTTC. It yields the protein CASSPGLLAVEQFF.

This clonotype was counted a few times. The chain carries TRBV13 and TRBJ2-3; 11 nucleotides align to TRBD2. The CDR3 extends over 17 amino acids. V was pared by 2 bases and J by 6 bases, with 10 bases of the junction left unmatched. Germline assignment: CDR1 PRHDT and CDR2 FYEKMQ (reference sequence). As DNA, the CDR3 is TGTGCCAGCAGCTTAACGGTCAAACTAGCGGGAGCGGATACGCAGTATTTT. This codes for CASSLTVKLAGADTQYF.

This clonotype occurred many times. This chain connects TRBV6-2 or TRBV6-3 to TRBJ2-1, with 10 bases identical to TRBD2. Germline trimming cut 7 bases from V and 4 bases from J; bases unmatched to any gene: 13. Germline lookup yields CDR1 MNHEY and CDR2 SVGEGT. This CDR3 is built from 17 residues. In nucleotides, the CDR3 is TGTGCCAGCAAGGGGGACGGTAGCGGGAGGACATACAATGAGCAGTTCTTC. This gives the protein CASKGDGSGRTYNEQFF.

The chain joins TRBV2 to TRBJ2-2; D is unclear. Germline V gives CDR1 SNHLY, CDR2 FYNNEI. CDR3 length equals 15 residues. V was cut by 1 base and J by 2 bases, with 8 bases left in between. DNA of the CDR3: TGTGCCAGCAGTGAAGTCCGGATCAACACCGGGGAGCTGTTTTTT. Translation: CASSEVRINTGELFF. The full variable domain, its missing parts supplied by reference TRBV2 and TRBJ2-2, is EPEVTQTPSHQVTQMGQEVILRCVPISNHLYFYWYRQILGQKVEFLVSFYNNEISEKSEIFDDQFSVERPDGSNFTLKIRSTKLEDSAMYFCASSEVRINTGELFFGEGSRLTVL.

This clonotype was seen a few times. V gene TRBV6-2 or TRBV6-3 combines with J gene TRBJ1-5; a possible D gene is TRBD1 (5 bases). Germline V gene sequence: CDR1 MNHEY, CDR2 SVGEGT. CDR3 size: 14 residues. The V end lost 5 bases, the J end lost 9 bases, and 17 bases lay between the germline ends. The CDR3 sequence: CASSDGTPSGPQHF. The CDR3 coding sequence is TGTGCCAGCAGTGATGGGACCCCGTCGGGGCCCCAGCATTTT.

The chain couples TRBV30 to TRBJ2-1; D is perhaps TRBD1 or TRBD2 (5 bases each). With 4 bases removed from V and 8 bases from J, the gap between germline ends came to 12 bases. The germline V gene encodes CDR1 GTSNPN and CDR2 SVGIG (reference sequence). This CDR3 contains 12 residues. CDR3 residues: CAWNIGAHEQFF. The CDR3 nucleotides are TGTGCCTGGAACATCGGGGCGCATGAGCAGTTCTTC. Full variable domain (rest looked up from reference TRBV30 and TRBJ2-1): SQTIHQWPATLVQPVGSPLSLECTVEGTSNPNLYWYRQAAGRGLQLLFYSVGIGQISSEVPQNLSASRPQDRQFILSSKKLLLSDSGFYLCAWNIGAHEQFFGPGTRLTVL.

The rearrangement links TRBV19 to TRBJ2-1; D remains unclear. CDR1 is LNHDA and CDR2 is SQIVND in the germline V gene (reference sequence). This CDR3 contains 14 residues. V lost 7 bases and J 4 bases, leaving 14 bases between the germline ends. CDR3 nucleotide sequence: TGTGCCAGTACTGCTGACGGCAATTACAATGAGCAGTTCTTC. It yields the protein CASTADGNYNEQFF.

This clonotype was found many times. CDR3 bases: TGTGCCAGCAGCGCCAGCCCAGTGGGGAATGAGCAGTTCTTC. It yields the protein CASSASPVGNEQFF. V gene TRBV7-6 combines with J gene TRBJ2-1; no firm D call. There are 14 residues in the CDR3. The germline V gene encodes CDR1 SGHVS and CDR2 FNYEAQ. Trimming took off 5 bases at V and 7 bases at J, with 15 bases between the two ends.

This clonotype was detected many times. V and J are TRBV4-1 and TRBJ2-7; D gene ambiguous. Between the trimmed V and J ends, which lost 6 bases and 5 bases, there was a span of 20 bases. This CDR3 has 15 residues. CDR1 is MGHRA and CDR2 is YSYEKL in the germline V gene. CDR3 DNA: TGCGCCAGCAGGGAAGTCCCCACACGTCGCAACGAGCAGTACTTC. This translates into CASREVPTRRNEQYF.

This clonotype was recorded at least ten times. V is TRBV7-6 and J is TRBJ1-4, with TRBD1 matching 7 bases. Germline V lookup: CDR1 SGHVS, CDR2 FNYEAQ. The CDR3 runs 15 residues. J gave up 4 bases and V 5 bases, and 7 bases lay outside the gene matches. The CDR3 is CASSQRGQINEKLFF. The CDR3 nucleotides are TGTGCCAGCAGCCAAAGGGGGCAAATTAATGAAAAACTGTTTTTT. The complete variable domain, with remaining parts taken from reference TRBV7-6 and TRBJ1-4, reads GAGVSQSPRYKVTKRGQDVALRCDPISGHVSLYWYRQALGQGPEFLTYFNYEAQQDKSGLPNDRFSAERPEGSISTLTIQRTEQRDSAMYRCASSQRGQINEKLFFGSGTQLSVL.

This clonotype was picked up one time. This may arise from a read error, as a much more abundant clone is one base away. The CDR3 carries no conserved terminal phenylalanine or tryptophan, so it likely arises from a read error. V and J are TRBV14 and TRBJ2-7; D perhaps matches TRBD1 (7 bases). This CDR3 region has 13 residues. Per germline, CDR1 SGHDN and CDR2 FVKESK. V gave up 4 bases and J gave up 4 bases, with 11 bases separating them. CDR3 DNA sequence: TGTGCCAGCAGCCTGACAGGGAGGTACGAGCAGTACATC. Protein product: CASSLTGRYEQYI.

This rearrangement joins TRBV11-2 to TRBJ2-1; 9 bases agree with TRBD2. Germline-derived CDR1 and CDR2 are SGHAT and FQNNGV. Trimming cost V 5 bases and J 6 bases; bases outside gene matches: 8. The CDR3 covers 15 residues. The CDR3 DNA is TGTGCCAGCAGCCCCCCGGGACTAGCAGGCAATGAGCAGTTCTTC. Protein product: CASSPPGLAGNEQFF.

This clonotype was recorded a few times. This sequence joins TRBV4-2 and TRBJ2-7; D is perhaps TRBD1 (5 bases). V lost 0 bases and J 2 bases, leaving 23 bases between the germline ends. This CDR3 is 19 amino acids long. Germline V CDR1 and CDR2: LGHNA, YNFKEQ. For the CDR3, the DNA is TGTGCCAGCAGCCAAGATTTAACAACAGGCGGCTATTTTACCTACGAGCAGTACTTC. This sequence encodes CASSQDLTTGGYFTYEQYF.

The sample holds many counts of this clonotype. The chain recombines TRBV28 with TRBJ2-3, with D perhaps TRBD1 (6 bases). Per germline, CDR1 MDHEN and CDR2 SYDVKM. The CDR3 loop spans 13 amino acids. Trimming took 6 bases from V and 7 from J, leaving 14 bases between them. The CDR3 region is CASSHNRVNTQYF. The CDR3 DNA reads as TGTGCCAGCAGCCATAACAGGGTGAATACGCAGTATTTT.

This clonotype was counted at least ten times. This chain joins TRBV7-8 and TRBJ1-1, with D possibly being TRBD1 (5 bases). Germline V gene data show CDR1 as SGHVS and CDR2 as FQNEAQ. The V gene lost 3 bases and the J gene lost 5 bases, with 13 bases spanning the gap. CDR3 length equals 14 residues. CDR3 region: CASSLVGGGTEAFF. The CDR3 DNA reads TGTGCCAGCAGCTTGGTTGGGGGAGGGACTGAAGCTTTCTTT.

This clonotype appeared many times. The chain uses TRBV4-1 and TRBJ2-1; 8 bases are a match to TRBD1. This CDR3 contains 16 residues. V gave up 3 bases and J gave up 3 bases; unmatched junction bases: 7. CDR1 and CDR2 from the germline V gene are MGHRA and YSYEKL. DNA of the CDR3: TGCGCCAGCAGCCAGTTCCAGGGGGCACGCTACAATGAGCAGTTCTTC. It encodes CASSQFQGARYNEQFF.

This chain joins TRBV2 and TRBJ2-1; D call uncertain. V lost 7 bases, J lost 8 bases, and 9 bases lay in between. Germline values: CDR1 SNHLY, CDR2 FYNNEI. The CDR3 has 11 residues. CDR3 in amino acids: CASTPGYEQFF. The DNA of the CDR3 is TGTGCCAGCACCCCCGGCTATGAGCAGTTCTTC.

As to this clonotype: A read error may be the cause here, since a much bigger clone is one base away. The J gene is TRBJ2-4, the V gene TRBV2, with 8 bases aligning to TRBD1. The CDR3 length is 14 residues. Germline V gives CDR1 SNHLY, CDR2 FYNNEI. The J segment lost 12 bases and the V segment lost 6 bases, leaving 13 bases of the junction unmatched. The CDR3 spells CASRGGQALYSQYF. The CDR3 nucleotides are TGTGCCAGCAGGGGGGGACAGGCATTATACAGTCAGTACTTC. The whole variable domain, remainder taken from reference TRBV2 and TRBJ2-4, is EPEVTQTPSHQVTQMGQEVILRCVPISNHLYFYWYRQILGQKVEFLVSFYNNEISEKSEIFDDQFSVERPDGSNFTLKIRSTKLEDSAMYFCASRGGQALYSQYFGAGTRLSVL.

Notes on this clonotype: This may stem from a read error, because a much larger clone lies one nucleotide away. The chain combines TRBV7-8 with TRBJ1-1; 7 bases fit TRBD1. The germline V gene encodes CDR1 SGHVS and CDR2 FQNEAQ. This CDR3 is built from 16 residues. The CDR3 loop is CASSLTDRELHTEVFF. The CDR3 DNA reads TGTGCCAGCAGCTTAACTGACAGGGAGTTACACACTGAAGTTTTCTTT.

This clonotype was seen repeatedly, ten times or more. The V and J genes are TRBV7-2 and TRBJ2-3; D is ambiguous. This CDR3 comprises 12 residues. V shed 1 base and J shed 5 bases, with 4 bases lying between them. From germline, CDR1 is SGHTA and CDR2 FQGNSA. CDR3 bases: TGTGCCAGCAGCTTAGGAAGAGATACGCAGTATTTT. The encoded protein is CASSLGRDTQYF.

A few counts support this clonotype. This rearrangement joins TRBV7-2 to TRBJ1-2, with TRBD1 identical over 11 bases. Trimming took 3 bases from V and 1 from J; bases not matched to a gene: 4. The CDR3 is 16 amino acids. Germline loops: CDR1 SGHTA, CDR2 FQGNSA. CDR3 sequence (DNA): TGTGCCAGCAGCTTGGGACAGGGGGGAGTTAACTATGGCTACACCTTC. This encodes CASSLGQGGVNYGYTF.

This chain connects TRBV28 to TRBJ1-2; D is undetermined. The CDR3 contains 12 residues. The germline V and J ends were trimmed by 5 bases and 12 bases, with 16 bases remaining between them. Germline V gives CDR1 MDHEN, CDR2 SYDVKM. This chain's CDR3 is CASSRTSVYDTF. Written as DNA, the CDR3 is TGTGCCAGCAGTCGTACATCAGTGTACGACACCTTC.